This T cell receptor (beta chain) was captured by sequencing in a study of identical twins. Regarding the study as a whole: Cord blood beta clonotypes that were abundant carried fewer insertions, and memory repertoires showed no such trend.

MiXCR was run by TCRdb on the 5' RACE reads, yielding one entry per CDR3 protein. The sample carries under 900,000 distinct CDR3 sequences, 15% to 20% recorded once. This clonotype was observed a handful of times. Antigen unknown. From germline, CDR1 is MNHEY and CDR2 SMNVEV (reference sequence). There are 15 residues in the CDR3. J was trimmed by 3 bases and V by 5 bases; bases with no gene match: 10. The sample was also linked to a second study, of T cells expressing NK-cell markers. That paper states: A few of the donors also had these clonotypes leading their CD3+CD56-NKG2C+ fraction.

The genes are TRBV27 and TRBJ2-7; 7 nucleotides line up with TRBD2. The specimen was PBMCs. This TCR was sampled from a woman in her late teens or twenties in good health. The CDR3 sequence: CASSPLSSGFYEQYF. For the CDR3, the DNA is TGTGCCAGCAGTCCCCTCTCTAGCGGATTCTACGAGCAGTACTTC.